These T cell receptor beta chains were read from a single sample in a study of cytomegalovirus exposure and HLA in healthy donors. TCRdb's table, derived via immunoSEQ multiplex PCR, lists solely in-frame clones and lacks some. This table has nearly 200,000 clones, 82% appearing once. The sequencing input was PBMCs. The origin of the receptors is a woman aged 50 to 60 in good health and CMV-seropositive. CDR3s include the opening cysteine and the closing phenylalanine or tryptophan. Each record gives: D gene, J gene, clone size, V gene, CDR3 protein, CDR3 DNA. D genes are given only for firm matches. Clone size is shown for a subset of rows, as once, few, many or a class of expanded clone.

TRBD2,TRBJ2-3,.,TRBV27,CASMEAGGNTQYF,TGTGCCAGCATGGAAGCGGGGGGGAATACGCAGTATTTT
TRBD1,TRBJ1-3,.,TRBV28,CASSPGGQAFSGNTIYF,TGTGCCAGCAGTCCCGGGGGACAGGCCTTCTCAGGAAACACCATATATTTT
.,TRBJ2-2,.,TRBV15,CATSSGTRDTGELFF,TGTGCCACCAGCAGCGGGACTCGGGACACCGGGGAGCTGTTTTTT
.,TRBJ1-1,.,TRBV28,CASSLPRQGRAEAFF,TGTGCCAGCAGTTTACCCCGGCAGGGGAGGGCTGAAGCTTTCTTT
TRBD1,TRBJ1-6,few,TRBV10-3,CAIRGDSENSPLHF,TGTGCCATCAGGGGGGACAGTGAAAATTCACCCCTCCACTTT
TRBD1,TRBJ2-1,few,TRBV2,CASSVDETGADEQFF,TGTGCCAGCAGCGTTGATGAGACAGGGGCGGATGAGCAGTTCTTC
.,TRBJ1-1,.,TRBV18,CASSPPSGDGAFF,TGTGCCAGCTCACCTCCGTCAGGGGATGGAGCTTTCTTT
.,TRBJ1-2,.,TRBV9,CASSVDPGMRANYGYTF,TGTGCCAGCAGCGTAGACCCAGGGATGCGAGCTAACTATGGCTACACCTTC
.,TRBJ2-3,.,TRBV7-2,CASSSSRANTDTQYF,TGTGCCAGCAGCTCGTCCCGCGCCAACACAGATACGCAGTATTTT
.,TRBJ2-1,.,TRBV7-3,CASSLNTGGGNNEQFF,TGTGCCAGCAGCTTAAATACAGGGGGGGGTAACAATGAGCAGTTCTTC
TRBD2,TRBJ2-7,.,TRBV27,CASSLRDSGRAGTYEQYF,TGTGCCAGCAGTTTAAGGGATAGCGGGAGGGCCGGGACCTACGAGCAGTACTTC
.,TRBJ2-2,once,TRBV14,CASSQVAFANTGELFF,TGTGCCAGCAGCCAAGTCGCGTTCGCGAACACCGGGGAGCTGTTTTTT
.,TRBJ2-7,.,TRBV23-1,CASSPGSEGYEQYF,TGCGCCAGCAGTCCGGGTTCCGAGGGCTACGAGCAGTACTTC
TRBD1,TRBJ2-7,.,TRBV4-3,CASSQAGTETYEQYF,TGCGCCAGCAGCCAGGCCGGGACAGAAACCTACGAGCAGTACTTC
.,TRBJ1-2,.,TRBV10-3,CAISPTGDTNYGYTF,TGTGCCATCAGCCCCACAGGAGACACTAACTATGGCTACACCTTC
.,TRBJ1-2,.,TRBV11-2,CASSLHNRILNYGYTF,TGTGCCAGCAGCTTACATAACAGGATTCTTAACTATGGCTACACCTTC
.,TRBJ1-2,once,TRBV6-6,CASSGQGYGYTF,TGTGCCAGCAGTGGCCAGGGATATGGCTACACCTTC
TRBD1,TRBJ1-3,.,TRBV10-3,CASGPGQGDTIYF,TGTGCCAGCGGCCCGGGACAGGGCGACACCATATATTTT
TRBD1,TRBJ1-2,.,TRBV29-1,CSTLGDRENYGYTF,TGCAGCACCCTCGGAGACAGGGAAAACTATGGCTACACCTTC
.,TRBJ1-1,.,TRBV30,CAWSVLRGAFF,TGTGCCTGGAGTGTACTAAGGGGAGCTTTCTTT
TRBD1,TRBJ2-3,.,TRBV25-1,CASHPRTGGTDTQYF,TGTGCCAGCCATCCTAGGACAGGGGGCACAGATACGCAGTATTTT
TRBD1,TRBJ1-2,few,TRBV6-5,CASSTRQGAKYGYTF,TGTGCCAGCAGTACCCGACAGGGGGCGAAGTATGGCTACACCTTC
TRBD1,TRBJ1-1,.,TRBV2,CASSGDRETTEAFF,TGTGCCAGCAGTGGGGACAGGGAGACCACTGAAGCTTTCTTT
.,TRBJ2-7,.,TRBV10-3,CAISDPYPTLGGEQYF,TGTGCCATCAGTGACCCCTACCCGACCCTGGGAGGCGAGCAGTACTTC
.,TRBJ2-1,.,TRBV4-1,CASSRGGASETYNEQFF,TGCGCCAGCAGCCGGGGTGGGGCCTCCGAGACCTACAATGAGCAGTTCTTC
TRBD2,TRBJ2-5,.,TRBV5-1,CASSLGGTSGAQETQYF,TGCGCCAGCAGCTTGGGGGGGACTAGCGGTGCGCAAGAGACCCAGTACTTC
TRBD1,TRBJ1-1,few,TRBV18,CASSTDRGLTTEAFF,TGTGCCAGCTCAACAGACAGGGGGCTTACCACTGAAGCTTTCTTT
.,TRBJ2-2,once,TRBV5-1,CASSLDRSDTGELFF,TGCGCCAGCAGCCTGGACAGATCAGACACCGGGGAGCTGTTTTTT
TRBD2,TRBJ2-3,.,TRBV7-2,CASSSAGVRGDTQYF,TGTGCCAGCAGCTCGGCGGGAGTCAGAGGAGATACGCAGTATTTT
TRBD1,TRBJ1-1,.,TRBV6-6,CASSLLGQGHTEAFF,TGTGCCAGCAGCTTACTAGGACAGGGACACACTGAAGCTTTCTTT
TRBD2,TRBJ2-2,once,TRBV6-5,CASSYQLAGAGELFF,TGTGCCAGCAGTTACCAACTAGCGGGAGCCGGGGAGCTGTTTTTT
TRBD2,TRBJ2-7,few,TRBV10-2,CASQTSGKDEQYF,TGCGCCAGCCAAACTAGCGGGAAAGACGAGCAGTACTTC